The 32 T cell receptor beta chains presented below share a single source sample, sequenced in a study of tumor-infiltrating lymphocytes in primary liver carcinoma. Out of unsorted whole blood came the blood RNA, and germline DNA was extracted as well. A primer matching the constant region was used to make TCR beta cDNA from 450 to 500 ng of total RNA. Nested multiplex PCR, run for three rounds with slightly modified ARM-PCR, yielded TCR beta libraries. Researchers ran the first two PCR rounds for approximately 10 cycles each with TRBV1-TRBV30 forward primers and a C-beta reverse primer. A single record per CDR3 protein comes from TCRdb applying MiXCR to the multiplex PCR reads. The sample shows fewer than 350,000 distinct CDR3 sequences, 55% to 65% of them seen only once. The sample taken for sequencing was peripheral blood. These receptors all come from a middle-aged man with primary liver carcinoma and hepatitis B virus infection.

This chain uses TRBV9 with TRBJ2-5; 13 bases map to TRBD2. V gave up 4 bases and J gave up 0 bases; unmatched junction bases: 6. CDR3 size: 17 residues. Germline V gene sequence: CDR1 SGDLS, CDR2 YYNGEE. CDR3 nucleotides: TGTGCCAGCAGCCTTGGGACTAGCGGGAAGTACCAAGAGACCCAGTACTTC. This sequence encodes CASSLGTSGKYQETQYF. Based on the CDR3 plus reference TRBV9 and TRBJ2-5, the full variable domain is DSGVTQTPKHLITATGQRVTLRCSPRSGDLSVYWYQQSLDQGLQFLIQYYNGEERAKGNILERFSAQQFPDLHSELNLSSLELGDSALYFCASSLGTSGKYQETQYFGPGTRLLVL.

The V and J genes are TRBV20-1 and TRBJ2-1, with a tentative D call TRBD2 (6 bases). The better agreement between TRBJ2-7 and the DNA end casts doubt on the J call. CDR1 is DFQATT, CDR2 SNEGSKA, per germline (reference sequence). This CDR3 is built from 17 residues. The CDR3 DNA follows: TGCAGTGCTAGAGATCTCGCGGGACTTGCTTCCTACAATGAGCAGTACTTC. It yields the protein CSARDLAGLASYNEQYF.

This clonotype was seen at least ten times. The J gene is TRBJ2-3, the V gene TRBV4-3; D tentatively fits TRBD1 or TRBD2 (5 bases each). The CDR3 has 15 amino acids. Germline values: CDR1 LGHNA, CDR2 YSLEER. V was shortened by 4 bases and J by 7 bases, with 18 bases between the two germline ends. As DNA, the CDR3 is TGCGCCAGCAGCCTTTCATGGGCCGAGGGGAATACGCAGTATTTT. Translating it yields CASSLSWAEGNTQYF.

This clonotype was found many times. The rearrangement links TRBV6-2 or TRBV6-3 to TRBJ1-1, with D maybe TRBD1 (5 bases). The germline V gene encodes CDR1 MNHEY and CDR2 SVGEGT. The CDR3 is made up of 12 amino acids. The V end lost 5 bases, the J end lost 5 bases, and 9 bases lay between the germline ends. The CDR3 region is CASSREGTEAFF. The CDR3 region has the DNA TGTGCCAGCAGTCGCGAGGGGACTGAAGCTTTCTTT.

Worth noting for this clonotype: Given a much more abundant clone one base away, this may be a read error. V usage is TRBV12-3 or TRBV12-4 and J usage is TRBJ1-2; no clear D gene. This CDR3 has 13 amino acids. The CDR3 DNA sequence: TGTGCCAGCAGCCCGACCATAAGCTATGACTACACCTTC. As protein: CASSPTISYDYTF.

V gene TRBV11-3 combines with J gene TRBJ2-7, with unresolved D. Trimming removed 1 base from V and 2 bases from J, with 9 bases in between. Germline V lookup: CDR1 SGHNT, CDR2 YENEEA. The CDR3 spans 14 residues. Written as DNA, the CDR3 is TGTGCCAGCAGCTTAGGAGCGAGCACCTACGAGCAGTACTTC. Translated, it gives CASSLGASTYEQYF.

CDR3 nucleotide sequence: TGTGCCAGCAATCCGGACTATACTGAAGCTTTCTTT. It is translated as CASNPDYTEAFF. The V and J genes are TRBV12-3 or TRBV12-4 and TRBJ1-1; D gene ambiguous. The CDR3 contains 12 residues. V gave up 7 bases and J gave up 5 bases, with 11 bases separating them.

This clonotype was observed once. Since the CDR3 does not end with the conserved phenylalanine or tryptophan, this likely comes from a read error. Because the CDR3's place on the DNA is in doubt, the DNA is left out and the CDR3 is given as listed by TCRdb. The gene calls are TRBV21-1 and TRBJ2-7. TRBV21-1 is an annotated pseudogene. From its first to its last residue, the CDR3 has 15 amino acids. CDR3 loop: CASSKVGGTPYEQYI.

About this clonotype: The germline gene is not matched at one end of the junction; a read error may be the cause. This chain links TRBV11-3 with TRBJ1-5; D is unresolved. The CDR3 sequence is 15 residues long. Germline V gene data show CDR1 as SGHNT and CDR2 as YENEEA. The CDR3 DNA follows: TGCGCCATCACCGAATCGGATTATAGCAATCAGCCCCAGCATTTT. Its translation is CAITESDYSNQPQHF.

This clonotype was observed many times. The rearrangement joins TRBV29-1 to TRBJ2-5; D might be TRBD1 (7 bases). Germline V lookup: CDR1 SQVTM, CDR2 ANQGSEA. CDR3 length: 17 amino acids. V shed 6 bases and J shed 2 bases, with 25 bases lying between them. CDR3 sequence reads: CSVQGQGGVGLQETQYF. The CDR3, as DNA: TGCAGCGTCCAGGGGCAGGGGGGCGTAGGGCTTCAAGAGACCCAGTACTTC.

Points on this clonotype: Compared with germline, one end of the junction differs, possibly owing to a read error. The chain recombines TRBV4-3 with TRBJ2-1, with D hard to call. CDR1 and CDR2 (germline): LGHNA, YSLEER. This CDR3 region has 12 residues. The CDR3 reads CASSGPCNEQLF. The CDR3 DNA follows: TGCGCCAGCAGTGGCCCCTGCAATGAGCAGCTCTTT.

This clonotype was picked up a small number of times. With a much larger clone just one base away, this may be a read error. The chain employs TRBV29-1 and TRBJ2-3; TRBD2 matches 12 bases. Per germline, CDR1 SQVTM and CDR2 ANQGSEA. This CDR3 has 16 residues. V shed 6 bases and J 0 bases; nucleotides not matched to a gene: 7. CDR3 loop: CSVPLAGGKSTDTQYF. In DNA form, the CDR3 reads TGCAGCGTACCGCTAGCGGGAGGGAAAAGCACAGATACGCAGTATTTT.

Of note for this clonotype: A much larger clone differs from this one at a single base, so this may be a read error. J is TRBJ1-1 and V is TRBV4-2; D remains ambiguous. V was clipped by 0 bases and J by 5 bases, with 10 bases between them. Germline CDR1 and CDR2: LGHNA and YNFKEQ. This CDR3 is 14 amino acids long. The CDR3 DNA is TGTGCCAGCAGCCAAGACACGAAGAGAACTGAAGCTTTCTTT. Encoded protein: CASSQDTKRTEAFF.

This clonotype has ten or more counts. This chain links TRBV6-1 with TRBJ1-5; possible D gene TRBD1, 5 bases. The V end was cut by 5 bases, the J end by 3 bases, with 11 bases between. The CDR3 totals 14 residues. From germline, CDR1 is MNHNS and CDR2 SASEGT. CDR3 protein: CASSPGQLNQPQHF. The CDR3 DNA is TGTGCCAGCAGTCCAGGGCAACTCAATCAGCCCCAGCATTTT.

Points on this clonotype: This may be a read error: a much more frequent sequence differs by one nucleotide. The chain uses TRBV6-2 or TRBV6-3 and TRBJ2-3; D is ambiguous. CDR1 and CDR2 (germline): MNHEY, SVGEGT. The CDR3 totals 14 residues. The CDR3 DNA reads as TGTGCCGGCAGTTCCCTCACCTTAACAGATACGCAGTATTTT. It yields the protein CAGSSLTLTDTQYF.

Points on this clonotype: Given a much more abundant clone one base away, this may be a read error. This chain connects TRBV6-2 or TRBV6-3 to TRBJ2-3; the D gene is possibly TRBD2 (6 bases). Trimming cost V 2 bases and J 11 bases, with 20 bases left between them. Germline-derived CDR1 and CDR2 are MNHEY and SVGEGT. This CDR3 is 15 amino acids long. This CDR3 reads CASSYTTGVRIGQYF. CDR3 bases: TGTGCCAGCAGTTACACCACGGGGGTCCGAATCGGGCAGTATTTT.

This clonotype was seen only a few times. V gene TRBV5-1 combines with J gene TRBJ2-1; 7 bases match TRBD1. V dropped 6 bases and J dropped 4; count of bases not matched to a gene: 10. Germline loops: CDR1 SGHRS, CDR2 YFSETQ. The CDR3 runs to 15 residues. The CDR3 DNA reads TGCGCCAGCACCGGACAGGTTGTCGGTTACAATGAGCAGTTCTTC. Its translation is CASTGQVVGYNEQFF.

This clonotype was detected only once. The CDR3 ends on some other residue instead of the conserved phenylalanine or tryptophan, so this is likely a read error. This chain connects TRBV11-2 to TRBJ2-7; 9 nucleotides match TRBD1. There are 13 residues in the CDR3. The germline gives CDR1 SGHAT, CDR2 FQNNGV. V trimming: 9 bases; J trimming: 5 bases; junction bases outside the gene matches: 8. The CDR3 region is CARSGQGRDEQYL. In DNA form, the CDR3 reads TGTGCCAGATCCGGACAGGGGAGAGACGAGCAGTACTTA.

Comments on this clonotype: This is likely a read error, given that the CDR3 carries no conserved phenylalanine or tryptophan at its end. The chain recombines TRBV4-3 with TRBJ2-4; D remains ambiguous. The CDR3 is 13 residues long. Germline V gives CDR1 LGHNA, CDR2 YSLEER. The CDR3 DNA follows: TGCGCCAGCAGCCAAGATCAGAAAAGCATTCAGTACTTA. The encoded protein is CASSQDQKSIQYL.

Of note for this clonotype: Possible read error: a much larger clone is one base away. The chain couples TRBV29-1 to TRBJ2-3; possibly TRBD1 for D (6 bases). This CDR3 comprises 13 residues. Germline assignment: CDR1 SQVTM and CDR2 ANQGSEA. CDR3 nucleotide sequence: TGCAGCGTTGAACAGGGGAGCACAGGTACGCAGTATTTT. Translated, it gives CSVEQGSTGTQYF.

In DNA form, the CDR3 reads TGTGCCAGCAGTCTCGACCTAGAGAGCACTCTTCTCTACGAGCAGTACTTC. Protein product: CASSLDLESTLLYEQYF. The V and J genes are TRBV28 and TRBJ2-7; D gene ambiguous. CDR3 size: 17 residues. Germline CDR1 reads MDHEN; CDR2 reads SYDVKM. V gave up 5 bases and J gave up 3 bases, with 23 bases separating them.

V and J are TRBV24-1 and TRBJ1-4, with a possible D match to TRBD1 (6 bases). The germline V and J ends were trimmed by 4 bases and 4 bases, with 12 bases remaining between them. The CDR3 runs to 15 residues. Germline V CDR1 and CDR2: KGHDR, SFDVKD. The CDR3: CATSEGGRFNEKLFF. The DNA for the CDR3 is TGTGCCACCAGTGAAGGGGGACGCTTTAATGAAAAACTGTTTTTT.

This clonotype showed up just a few times. This clone may be a read error of a much larger clone one base away. The chain joins TRBV10-3 to TRBJ1-2; D not certain. CDR1 ENHRY and CDR2 SYGVKD come from the germline V gene. This CDR3 is built from 13 residues. Here the CDR3 reads CVITEDADYGYTF. The CDR3 DNA reads TGTGTCATCACGGAGGACGCGGACTATGGCTACACCTTC.

V gene TRBV12-3 or TRBV12-4 combines with J gene TRBJ2-7; 7 bases are a match to TRBD1. V dropped 6 bases and J dropped 1; count of bases not matched to a gene: 3. This CDR3 spans 13 amino acids. As DNA, the CDR3 is TGTGCCAGCAGACTGGGACAGTCCTACGAGCAGTACTTC. Protein sequence: CASRLGQSYEQYF.

Details on this clonotype: The junction differs from germline at one of its ends, possibly a read error. The chain carries TRBV10-3 and TRBJ2-2, with 8 bases fitting TRBD2. Germline loops: CDR1 ENHRY, CDR2 SYGVKD. CDR3 length: 15 residues. CDR3 nucleotides: TGTGCCGTCAGGGAACCAGCGGGAGACACCGAGGAGCTGTTTTTT. It is translated as CAVREPAGDTEELFF.

The rearrangement joins TRBV20-1 to TRBJ1-6; D is undetermined. Trimming stripped 0 bases from V and 7 bases from J, with 10 bases between. Germline V gives CDR1 DFQATT, CDR2 SNEGSKA (reference sequence). The CDR3 extends over 14 amino acids. As DNA, the CDR3 is TGCAGTGCTAGAGACCTGACCTGGAATTCACCCCTCCACTTT. Its protein product is CSARDLTWNSPLHF.

On this clonotype: A much bigger clone sits one base away, suggesting this may be a read error. The chain employs TRBV4-2 and TRBJ1-1; a weak D match, TRBD1 (6 bases). Germline CDR1 is LGHNA and CDR2 is YNFKEQ. The V and J ends lost 7 bases and 10 bases respectively, with 19 bases between them. This CDR3 is 13 amino acids long. This CDR3 reads CASIRDTSNPAFF. CDR3 nucleotides: TGTGCCAGCATCCGGGACACTTCGAATCCAGCTTTCTTT.

This clonotype appeared a single time. At one boundary the junction diverges from the germline segment, which might be a read error. V usage is TRBV6-1 and J usage is TRBJ2-7; D call uncertain. The germline V gene has CDR1 MNHNS and CDR2 SASEGT. The CDR3 length is 13 residues. CDR3 region: CASSELSSYVQYF. CDR3 sequence (DNA): TGTGCAAGCAGTGAGCTTAGCTCCTACGTGCAGTACTTC.

This chain links TRBV5-4 with TRBJ1-1, with D perhaps matching TRBD1 (5 bases). CDR1 is SGHNT and CDR2 is YYREEE in the germline V gene (reference sequence). Trimming stripped 4 bases from V and 6 bases from J, with 16 bases between. CDR3 length equals 14 residues. The CDR3, as DNA: TGTGCCAGCAGCGGCCGGGACGGAAACCCTGAAGCTTTCTTT. Translation gives CASSGRDGNPEAFF.

This clonotype was found many times. The chain recombines TRBV6-1 with TRBJ1-1; a possible D gene is TRBD1 (6 bases). This CDR3 contains 13 residues. Germline CDR1 reads MNHNS; CDR2 reads SASEGT. V shed 6 bases and J shed 0 bases, with 8 bases lying between them. The CDR3 region is CASSGQMNTEAFF. In DNA, the CDR3 is TGTGCCAGCAGCGGACAGATGAACACTGAAGCTTTCTTT.

DNA of the CDR3: TGTGCCAGCAGCCCGGGGTGGGCTTCGCAGTATTTT. The encoded protein is CASSPGWASQYF. The V and J genes are TRBV11-2 and TRBJ2-3, with D maybe TRBD2 (5 bases). Trimming pared 5 bases from V and 10 bases from J, leaving 13 bases between. Germline V gene lookup returns CDR1 SGHAT and CDR2 FQNNGV. The CDR3 totals 12 residues.

This chain uses TRBV28 with TRBJ1-1; 7 nucleotides match TRBD1. Germline V gene lookup returns CDR1 MDHEN and CDR2 SYDVKM. This CDR3 is built from 17 residues. V lost 4 bases and J lost 0; bases outside the gene matches: 11. The CDR3 is CASSSYRGSALNTEAFF. The CDR3 DNA is TGTGCCAGCAGTTCATACAGGGGCTCGGCATTGAACACTGAAGCTTTCTTT.